The 25 T cell receptor beta chains reported below all come from one sample, sequenced in a study of patients and donors after allogeneic stem cell transplantation. TCRdb used MiXCR to reprocess the RT-PCR reads, holding one entry per CDR3 protein. The data show 98,000 or so distinct CDR3 sequences, with roughly 37% seen just once and around 30% held by the top ten. Material for sequencing was blood, either unsorted or a sorted T cell fraction (not recorded which). These receptors all come from a human donor who was either an allogeneic HSCT recipient or a stem cell or donor lymphocyte infusion donor (not recorded which). It is not recorded whose cells these are; they may come from a transplant donor.

This clonotype was detected a few times. The chain carries TRBV5-5 and TRBJ1-1; D is possibly TRBD1 (6 bases). Germline CDR1 is SGHKS and CDR2 is YYEKEE (reference sequence). The ends were cut back, 4 bases at V and 4 bases at J, with 8 bases in the middle. The CDR3 has 12 residues. The CDR3 reads CASSLTGTEAFF. In DNA form, the CDR3 reads TGTGCCAGCAGCCTGACAGGCACTGAAGCTTTCTTT.

This clonotype was seen once. This chain links TRBV7-8 with TRBJ1-6; TRBD1 matches at 8 bases. Germline CDR1 reads SGHVS; CDR2 reads FQNEAQ. The V and J ends lost 5 bases and 8 bases, in that order; junction bases with no gene match: 8. CDR3 length equals 15 residues. In DNA, the CDR3 is TGTGCCAGCAGCCCAGGACAGGGAACTCATTCACCCCTCCACTTT. Protein: CASSPGQGTHSPLHF.

This clonotype has more than one count but fewer than ten. V and J are TRBV5-4 and TRBJ2-3, with 7 positions matching TRBD1. V shed 10 bases and J 1 base; nucleotides not matched to a gene: 6. The CDR3 spans 13 residues. Germline V gene lookup returns CDR1 SGHNT and CDR2 YYREEE (reference sequence). CDR3 sequence reads: CAGQVGGTDTQYF. The DNA of the CDR3 is TGTGCCGGACAGGTTGGGGGCACAGATACGCAGTATTTT. The full variable domain, with the rest looked up from reference TRBV5-4 and TRBJ2-3, is ETGVTQSPTHLIKTRGQQVTLRCSSQSGHNTVSWYQQALGQGPQFIFQYYREEENGRGNFPPRFSGLQFPNYSSELNVNALELDDSALYLCAGQVGGTDTQYFGPGTRLTVL.

This clonotype has a handful of counts. The chain is built from TRBV6-2 or TRBV6-3 and TRBJ1-1; D uncertain. This CDR3 is 12 amino acids long. Trimming left V 0 bases short and J 7 bases short, with 6 bases between. CDR1 and CDR2 from the germline V gene are MNHEY and SVGEGT. The CDR3 reads CASSYSILEAFF. The CDR3 nucleotides read TGTGCCAGCAGTTACTCTATCCTTGAAGCTTTCTTT.

A few counts support this clonotype. The rearrangement links TRBV28 to TRBJ2-1, with D possibly matching TRBD2 (6 bases). Germline CDR1 reads MDHEN; CDR2 reads SYDVKM. V lost 4 bases and J 8 bases, leaving 15 bases between the germline ends. The CDR3 is 14 amino acids. In DNA, the CDR3 is TGTGCCAGCAGTTGGGGACTCCTAGGCGATGAGCAGTTCTTC. Its protein is CASSWGLLGDEQFF.

The chain recombines TRBV24-1 with TRBJ2-1, with D unclear. The germline CDR1 and CDR2 sequences are KGHDR and SFDVKD. V was cut by 5 bases and J by 6 bases, with 10 bases left in between. The CDR3 consists of 13 residues. The CDR3 nucleotides read TGTGCCACCAGTGGGGTAGCCGGCAATGAGCAGTTCTTC. Protein product: CATSGVAGNEQFF.

The chain links TRBV4-3 to TRBJ2-2; 9 nucleotides align to TRBD2. Germline V lookup: CDR1 LGHNA, CDR2 YSLEER. V lost 1 base and J lost 13; bases outside the gene matches: 13. The CDR3 is 16 residues long. CDR3 loop: CASSQGLAGEVGRLFF. The CDR3 DNA reads TGCGCCAGCAGCCAAGGGTTAGCGGGAGAGGTGGGTCGGCTGTTTTTT.

The chain couples TRBV4-1 to TRBJ2-3; D is possibly TRBD1 (5 bases). The V and J ends lost 1 base and 5 bases respectively, with 13 bases between them. This CDR3 region has 15 residues. Germline CDR1 is MGHRA and CDR2 is YSYEKL. DNA for the CDR3: TGCGCCAGCAGCCAAGTAGGGCAGGGCTTAGATACGCAGTATTTT. Its translation: CASSQVGQGLDTQYF.

This clonotype was counted only a few times. The CDR3 here is CASSLGWEGYTF. CDR3 in DNA: TGTGCCAGCAGCTTAGGGTGGGAAGGCTACACCTTC. The gene calls are TRBV7-2 and TRBJ1-2; D ambiguous. The length of the CDR3 is 12 residues. V dropped 1 base and J dropped 8 bases, with 8 bases sitting between them. Germline assignment: CDR1 SGHTA and CDR2 FQGNSA.

The chain joins TRBV15 to TRBJ1-1; D call uncertain. This CDR3 contains 13 residues. Germline V gives CDR1 LNHNV, CDR2 YYDKDF (reference sequence). Trimming removed 5 bases at V and 5 bases at J, with 12 bases between. CDR3 region: CATSQRVRTEAFF. DNA for the CDR3: TGTGCCACCAGCCAGAGGGTTCGGACTGAAGCTTTCTTT. The whole variable domain, filled in from reference TRBV15 and TRBJ1-1, reads DAMVIQNPRYQVTQFGKPVTLSCSQTLNHNVMYWYQQKSSQAPKLLFHYYDKDFNNEADTPDNFQSRRPNTSFCFLDIRSPGLGDTAMYLCATSQRVRTEAFFGQGTRLTVV.

This clonotype was observed once. The rearrangement uses TRBV7-6 and TRBJ2-7; 10 nucleotides align to TRBD2. The V segment lost 1 base and the J segment 1 base; nucleotides outside the gene matches: 7. This CDR3 comprises 17 residues. Germline CDR1 SGHVS, CDR2 FNYEAQ. CDR3 bases: TGTGCCAGCAGCTTAGTGGCTAGCGGGAGAGGTTCCTACGAGCAGTACTTC. Translation: CASSLVASGRGSYEQYF.

Only a few counts were recorded for this clonotype. CDR3 residues: CASSFSGTDNEKLFF. The CDR3 DNA sequence: TGTGCCAGCAGTTTCTCCGGGACAGATAATGAAAAACTGTTTTTT. The rearrangement joins TRBV27 to TRBJ1-4, with 7 bases lining up with TRBD1. The CDR3 covers 15 residues. The germline gives CDR1 MNHEY, CDR2 SMNVEV (reference sequence). V lost 3 bases to trimming and J lost 4 bases; unmatched junction nucleotides: 5. The full variable domain, its missing parts supplied by reference TRBV27 and TRBJ1-4, is EAQVTQNPRYLITVTGKKLTVTCSQNMNHEYMSWYRQDPGLGLRQIYYSMNVEVTDKGDVPEGYKVSRKEKRNFPLILESPSPNQTSLYFCASSFSGTDNEKLFFGSGTQLSVL.

The rearrangement uses TRBV4-2 and TRBJ2-7; TRBD2 matches 8 bases. Germline trimming cut 3 bases from V and 7 bases from J; bases unmatched to any gene: 11. This CDR3 has 15 amino acids. Germline CDR1 reads LGHNA; CDR2 reads YNFKEQ. The CDR3 spells CASSHNKRERGEQYF. The CDR3, as DNA: TGTGCCAGCAGCCACAACAAGCGGGAGAGGGGGGAGCAGTACTTC.

The CDR3 DNA is TGTGCCAGCAGTTTAAATCCCAGGATGGGCTATGGCTACACCTTC. It is translated as CASSLNPRMGYGYTF. The chain carries TRBV27 and TRBJ1-2, with no clear D. This CDR3 spans 15 amino acids. Germline loops: CDR1 MNHEY, CDR2 SMNVEV (reference sequence). Trimming shortened V by 2 bases and J by 4 bases, and 14 bases separated the two germline ends.

V usage is TRBV14 and J usage is TRBJ2-3, with a weak D call TRBD1 (6 bases). The CDR3 is made up of 14 amino acids. V shed 4 bases and J shed 4 bases, with 12 bases lying between them. In germline, CDR1 is SGHDN, CDR2 FVKESK. The CDR3 protein is CASSRQQGPDTQYF. The CDR3 DNA reads as TGTGCCAGCAGCCGACAACAGGGCCCAGATACGCAGTATTTT.

This clonotype showed up many times. This rearrangement joins TRBV9 to TRBJ1-1, with D unresolved. This CDR3 spans 13 amino acids. V gave up 2 bases and J gave up 1 base, with 6 bases separating them. The germline V gene has CDR1 SGDLS and CDR2 YYNGEE. CDR3 sequence reads: CASSVGRNTEAFF. CDR3 DNA sequence: TGTGCCAGCAGCGTGGGCCGGAACACTGAAGCTTTCTTT.

The rearrangement links TRBV7-2 to TRBJ2-1; TRBD2 aligns across 14 bases. J was trimmed by 7 bases and V by 4 bases; bases with no gene match: 3. The CDR3 extends over 15 amino acids. Germline V gene sequence: CDR1 SGHTA, CDR2 FQGNSA. CDR3 DNA: TGTGCCAGCAGCTCGGGACTAGCGGGAGCTAATGAGCAGTTCTTC. It yields the protein CASSSGLAGANEQFF.

V is TRBV2 and J is TRBJ2-7; 7 bases agree with TRBD1. From germline, CDR1 is SNHLY and CDR2 FYNNEI. The CDR3 is 15 amino acids. Unmatched junction bases numbered 9, after V lost 4 bases and J lost 3 bases. DNA for the CDR3: TGTGCCAGCAGTGTGCGCCAACAGGGGCTCTACGAGCAGTACTTC. This encodes CASSVRQQGLYEQYF. The variable domain in full, completed from reference TRBV2 and TRBJ2-7, reads EPEVTQTPSHQVTQMGQEVILRCVPISNHLYFYWYRQILGQKVEFLVSFYNNEISEKSEIFDDQFSVERPDGSNFTLKIRSTKLEDSAMYFCASSVRQQGLYEQYFGPGTRLTVT.

The chain is built from TRBV18 and TRBJ1-1; D may be TRBD1 (6 bases). CDR3 size: 13 residues. Between the trimmed V and J ends, which lost 4 bases and 7 bases, there was a span of 13 bases. Germline CDR1 reads KGHSH; CDR2 reads LQKENI. CDR3: CASSQRDTLEAFF. In DNA, the CDR3 is TGTGCCAGCTCACAACGGGACACCCTTGAAGCTTTCTTT.

In regard to this clonotype: One end of the junction does not line up with germline, which may come from a read error. The rearrangement joins TRBV11-2 to TRBJ2-5; 7 bases are shared with TRBD1. Germline values: CDR1 SGHAT, CDR2 FQNNGV. The CDR3 runs to 11 residues. CDR3: CASSPRTGWDF. The CDR3 DNA follows: TGTGCCAGCAGCCCTCGGACAGGCTGGGACTTC.

This CDR3 reads CSARGDPGGQPQHF. The DNA of the CDR3 is TGCAGTGCTAGAGGCGATCCGGGCGGGCAGCCCCAGCATTTT. The rearrangement uses TRBV20-1 and TRBJ1-5; D is unclear. Germline-derived CDR1 and CDR2 are DFQATT and SNEGSKA (reference sequence). The CDR3 extends over 14 amino acids. Trimming stripped 1 base from V and 7 bases from J, with 14 bases between.

The chain combines TRBV6-5 with TRBJ1-5, with TRBD1 matching over 7 bases. Looked up from germline, CDR1 is MNHEY and CDR2 is SVGAGI. CDR3 length equals 14 residues. Unmatched junction bases numbered 6, after V lost 6 bases and J lost 4 bases. The CDR3 coding sequence is TGTGCCAGCAGACCTGACAGGGCGAATCAGCCCCAGCATTTT. Its protein is CASRPDRANQPQHF.

The gene calls are TRBV7-2 and TRBJ1-5; D is possibly TRBD1 (6 bases). V lost 4 bases, J lost 4 bases, and 11 bases lay in between. The CDR3 is 14 amino acids. The germline V gene has CDR1 SGHTA and CDR2 FQGNSA. The CDR3 DNA reads TGTGCCAGCAGCTCGGACAGTACGAATCAGCCCCAGCATTTT. Translating it yields CASSSDSTNQPQHF. Filled out from reference TRBV7-2 and TRBJ1-5, the complete variable domain reads GAGVSQSPSNKVTEKGKDVELRCDPISGHTALYWYRQSLGQGLEFLIYFQGNSAPDKSGLPSDRFSAERTGGSVSTLTIQRTQQEDSAVYLCASSSDSTNQPQHFGDGTRLSIL.

The chain employs TRBV5-6 and TRBJ2-7; a possible D gene is TRBD2 (6 bases). The ends were cut back, 1 base at V and 0 bases at J, with 11 bases in the middle. The CDR3 extends over 15 amino acids. CDR1 SGHDT and CDR2 YYEEEE come from the germline V gene. Written as DNA, the CDR3 is TGTGCCAGCAGCTTGCGGGGGTTTTACTCCTACGAGCAGTACTTC. Translation gives CASSLRGFYSYEQYF.

In its sample, this clonotype was seen a few times. The chain recombines TRBV12-3 or TRBV12-4 with TRBJ2-3, with D possibly being TRBD1 (5 bases). This CDR3 comprises 12 residues. V shed 1 base and J shed 10 bases, with 9 bases lying between them. The CDR3 region is CASSLGQGPQYF. In DNA form, the CDR3 reads TGTGCCAGCAGTTTAGGGCAGGGCCCGCAGTATTTT.